Listed below are T cell receptor beta chains from one sample, sequenced in a study of blood T cell repertoires in COVID-19. Clones were read by immunoSEQ multiplex PCR, and TCRdb kept only the in-frame ones, dropping some. This sample has about 300,000 clones, with over 75% found just once. Sequencing was done on a sample of peripheral blood. These receptors were obtained from a human donor in a cohort sampled during active COVID-19. CDR3s include the opening cysteine and the closing phenylalanine or tryptophan. The D gene is left open where the match is weak. Size is omitted from some rows. Given values are once, few, many or a class for expanded clones.

d_gene	v_gene	abundance	j_gene	CDR3aa	CDR3nt
-	TRBV20-1	-	TRBJ1-3	CSARETGTIYF	TGCAGTGCTAGGGAGACAGGCACCATATATTTT
-	TRBV28	-	TRBJ1-5	CASSLFARFRNQPQHF	TGTGCCAGCAGTTTATTTGCCAGGTTTAGAAATCAGCCCCAGCATTTT
-	TRBV6-2/TRBV6-3	-	TRBJ1-3	CASSYPGSGNTIYF	TGTGCCAGCAGTTACCCAGGGTCTGGAAACACCATATATTTT
-	TRBV6-1	-	TRBJ1-1	CASSETNTEAFF	TGTGCCAGCAGTGAAACAAACACTGAAGCTTTCTTT
TRBD1	TRBV11-2	-	TRBJ1-6	CASSLTGGDSPLHF	TGTGCCAGCAGCCTGACAGGGGGTGATTCACCCCTCCACTTT
-	TRBV27	-	TRBJ2-1	CASSPTRRGFRGSEQFF	TGTGCCAGCAGTCCCACCCGGCGGGGATTCAGAGGTAGTGAGCAGTTCTTC
-	TRBV19	few	TRBJ2-5	CASSNVRGETQYF	TGTGCCAGTAGTAATGTTCGGGGGGAGACCCAGTACTTC
-	TRBV19	-	TRBJ1-1	CASSIEGGRTTEAFF	TGTGCCAGTAGTATAGAGGGGGGGCGCACTACTGAAGCTTTCTTT
-	TRBV27	-	TRBJ1-2	CASSLSGGGGYTF	TGTGCCAGCAGTTTATCGGGAGGGGGTGGCTACACCTTC
-	TRBV27	-	TRBJ1-1	CASKLGSKGTEAFF	TGTGCCAGCAAGCTGGGCAGCAAGGGGACTGAAGCTTTCTTT
TRBD2	TRBV27	-	TRBJ2-2	CASGGDLNTGELFF	TGTGCCAGCGGGGGGGATTTGAACACCGGGGAGCTGTTTTTT
-	TRBV5-1	-	TRBJ2-3	CASSLAGLARTDTQYF	TGCGCCAGCAGCTTGGCGGGACTCGCTCGCACAGATACGCAGTATTTT
-	TRBV5-4	-	TRBJ2-3	CASSSGLPSTDTQYF	TGTGCCAGCAGCTCTGGACTCCCCAGCACAGATACGCAGTATTTT
-	TRBV29-1	-	TRBJ2-2	CSVLLGSGELFF	TGCAGCGTTCTTCTAGGAAGCGGGGAGCTGTTTTTT
-	TRBV7-9	few	TRBJ1-4	CASSLGSEVNEKLFF	TGTGCCAGCAGCTTAGGGTCGGAGGTTAATGAAAAACTGTTTTTT
-	TRBV10-3	once	TRBJ2-1	CAISDLAGSYNEQFF	TGTGCCATCAGTGATCTAGCTGGCTCCTACAATGAGCAGTTCTTC
TRBD1	TRBV7-2	-	TRBJ2-3	CASSGDRGPNTQYF	TGTGCCAGCTCCGGGGACAGGGGGCCTAATACGCAGTATTTT
TRBD2	TRBV11-3	-	TRBJ2-3	CASSLAGEDTQYF	TGTGCCAGCAGCCTAGCGGGTGAAGATACGCAGTATTTT
TRBD1	TRBV5-1	once	TRBJ1-1	CASSPTGRTGDTEAFF	TGCGCCAGCAGCCCCACCGGGAGGACAGGGGATACTGAAGCTTTCTTT
TRBD1	TRBV6-5	-	TRBJ1-4	CASSYGPGQGGEKLFF	TGTGCCAGCAGTTACGGGCCGGGACAGGGAGGAGAAAAACTGTTTTTT